This entry features one T cell receptor (beta chain) sequence. Germline trimming cut 7 bases from V and 6 bases from J; bases unmatched to any gene: 6. The germline CDR1 and CDR2 sequences are DFQATT and SNEGSKA (reference sequence). The CDR3 totals 12 residues. MiXCR, applied by TCRdb to the RT-PCR reads, yields one record per CDR3 protein. The data show fewer than 800,000 distinct CDR3 sequences, with approximately 15% seen just once and roughly 4% held by the top ten. J is TRBJ2-1 and V is TRBV20-1; 7 positions match TRBD2. This receptor was identified in a female donor in good health, serving as a healthy control. Sequencing was performed on memory CD4+ T cells from blood. The CDR3 DNA reads as TGCAGTGGAGGCGGGGGTTTCAATGAGCAGTTCTTC. The encoded protein is CSGGGGFNEQFF.